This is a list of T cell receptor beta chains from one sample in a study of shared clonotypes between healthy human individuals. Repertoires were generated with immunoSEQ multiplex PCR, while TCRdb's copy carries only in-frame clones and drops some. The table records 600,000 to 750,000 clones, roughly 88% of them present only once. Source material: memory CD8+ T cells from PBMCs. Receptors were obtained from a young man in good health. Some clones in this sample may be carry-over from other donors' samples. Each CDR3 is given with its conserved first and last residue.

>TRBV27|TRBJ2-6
CASSPRQGYSGANVLTF
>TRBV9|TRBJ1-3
CASSGGTEGNTIYF
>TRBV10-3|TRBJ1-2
CAISPGTAGYTF
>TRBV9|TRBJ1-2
CASSVGGDRRGYTF
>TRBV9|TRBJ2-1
CASSADSALYNEQFF
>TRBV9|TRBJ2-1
CASSDRLAGSANEQFF
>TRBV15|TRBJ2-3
CATRGAGGNTGADTQYF
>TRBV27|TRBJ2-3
CASSVIAGGTDTQYF
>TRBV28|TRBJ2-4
CASSLAGGPLKYF
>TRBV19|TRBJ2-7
CASSPSPYEQYF
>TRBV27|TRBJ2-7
CASSSSGGSYEQYF
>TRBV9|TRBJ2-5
CASSEPGDGETQYF
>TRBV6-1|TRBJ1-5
CASSEVAGGHYSNQPQHF
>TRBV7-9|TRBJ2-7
CASGLFAYEQYF
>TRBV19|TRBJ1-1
CASSARVLETEAFF
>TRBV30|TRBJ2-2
CAWSADGGPARLFF
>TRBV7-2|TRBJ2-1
CASNWGQGIGGSEDNEQFF
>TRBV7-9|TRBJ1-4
CASAKTDSLRGKLFF
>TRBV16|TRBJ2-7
CASSQSGTGRTYEQYF
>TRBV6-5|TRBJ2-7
CASSYYVGYEQYF
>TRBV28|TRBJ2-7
CASQLPIRERSNSYEQYF
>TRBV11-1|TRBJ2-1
CASSLGLAEYNEQFF
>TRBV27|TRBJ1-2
CASSPILGGGGRNYGYTF
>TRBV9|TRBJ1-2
CASSVARQGNYGYTF
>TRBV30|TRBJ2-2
CAWRGGGTGELFF
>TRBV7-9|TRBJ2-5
CASSLASETQYF
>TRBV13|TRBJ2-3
CASSPKGTSGDTQYF
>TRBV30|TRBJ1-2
CAWGGQLGNYGYTF
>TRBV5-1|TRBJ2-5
CASSLVSETQYF
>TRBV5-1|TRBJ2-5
CASKMSFTQETQYF
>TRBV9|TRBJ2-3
CASGRRGDSTDTQYF
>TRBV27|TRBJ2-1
CASSYGRGAQNEQFF
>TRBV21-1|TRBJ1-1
CASSRLEGRREAFF
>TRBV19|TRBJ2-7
CASRALQSYEQYF
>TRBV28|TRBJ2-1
CASSSPGLAGQRRNEQFF
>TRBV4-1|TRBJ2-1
CASSPHMGLDNEQFF
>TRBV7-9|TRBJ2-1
CASSDPGSGNEQFF
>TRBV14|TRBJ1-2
CASSHGQGGGYGYTF
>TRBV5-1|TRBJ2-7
CASGTSGRAYEQYF
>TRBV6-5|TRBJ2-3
CASSYSPLDTQYF
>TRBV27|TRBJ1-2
CASRGDYGYTF
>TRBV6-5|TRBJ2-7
CASSYTGHKTGEQYF
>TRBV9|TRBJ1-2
CASSVRDRAYGYTF
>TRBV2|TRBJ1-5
CASQGGASTQPQHF
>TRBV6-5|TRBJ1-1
CASSYSPARAKTEAFF
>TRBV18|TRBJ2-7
CASSPPGLAGGPYEQYF